The next 21 T cell receptor beta chains were all read from a single sample in a study of patients and donors after allogeneic stem cell transplantation. In TCRdb, the RT-PCR reads were re-called with MiXCR into one record per CDR3 protein. This table has 190,000 or so distinct CDR3 sequences, more than 35% appearing once. The source material was blood, either unsorted or a sorted T cell fraction (not recorded which). The source of these receptors is a human donor who was either an allogeneic HSCT recipient or a stem cell or donor lymphocyte infusion donor (not recorded which). It is not recorded whose cells these are; they may come from a transplant donor.

The V gene is TRBV7-3, the J gene TRBJ1-1; D remains ambiguous. The V gene lost 2 bases and the J gene lost 0 bases, with 10 bases spanning the gap. Germline-derived CDR1 and CDR2 are SGHTA and FQGTGA. CDR3 length: 15 amino acids. The CDR3 DNA sequence: TGTGCCAGCAGCTTAGTAGGGATCGTGAACACTGAAGCTTTCTTT. Amino acid sequence: CASSLVGIVNTEAFF.

This chain connects TRBV18 to TRBJ1-2; TRBD1 is a possible D gene (5 bases). Germline lookup yields CDR1 KGHSH and CDR2 LQKENI. The CDR3 runs 13 residues. V lost 6 bases to trimming and J lost 8 bases, with 16 bases between them. The CDR3 region is CASSRREAEGYTF. The DNA for the CDR3 is TGTGCCAGCTCCCGCAGGGAGGCAGAAGGCTACACCTTC.

This clonotype was observed a few times. The gene calls are TRBV28 and TRBJ2-5; 8 nucleotides align to TRBD2. The CDR3 extends over 13 amino acids. V was pared by 3 bases and J by 5 bases, with 2 bases of the junction left unmatched. CDR1 and CDR2 from the germline V gene are MDHEN and SYDVKM. The CDR3 sequence: CASSLSGSETQYF. CDR3 bases: TGTGCCAGCAGTTTGAGCGGGAGTGAGACCCAGTACTTC.

This chain uses TRBV6-4 with TRBJ1-4; no reliable D call. This CDR3 comprises 14 residues. V lost 2 bases, J lost 10 bases, and 14 bases lay in between. Germline CDR1 and CDR2: MRHNA and SNTAGT. The CDR3 sequence: CASSDGLPDGKLFF. CDR3 nucleotides: TGTGCCAGCAGTGACGGATTACCAGATGGAAAACTGTTTTTT.

This sequence joins TRBV12-3 or TRBV12-4 and TRBJ2-5; 7 nucleotides align to TRBD2. Unmatched junction bases numbered 10, after V lost 4 bases and J lost 5 bases. The CDR3 covers 15 residues. The CDR3 nucleotides read TGTGCCAGCAGTTCCCCCCAGCGGCGGGAGGAGACCCAGTACTTC. It is translated as CASSSPQRREETQYF.

V gene TRBV7-3 combines with J gene TRBJ1-5; D gene uncertain. Trimming left V 5 bases short and J 0 bases short, with 5 bases between. This CDR3 comprises 13 residues. Germline V gives CDR1 SGHTA, CDR2 FQGTGA. The CDR3 sequence: CASSVNSNQPQHF. The DNA of the CDR3 is TGTGCCAGCAGCGTAAATAGCAATCAGCCCCAGCATTTT.

The chain employs TRBV5-1 and TRBJ2-2, with TRBD1 matching 7 bases. V trimming: 0 bases; J trimming: 0 bases; junction bases outside the gene matches: 5. Per germline, CDR1 SGHRS and CDR2 YFSETQ. The CDR3 is 17 residues long. Here the CDR3 DNA reads TGCGCCAGCAGCTTGGCAGGGACAGCCTCGAACACCGGGGAGCTGTTTTTT. It encodes CASSLAGTASNTGELFF.

This clonotype showed up just a few times. V gene TRBV7-9 combines with J gene TRBJ1-2; TRBD1 matches at 8 bases. The ends lost 5 bases at V and 4 bases at J; junction bases unmatched: 12. Germline loops: CDR1 SEHNR, CDR2 FQNEAQ (reference sequence). This CDR3 contains 16 residues. The CDR3 nucleotides are TGTGCCAGCAGCCACCTCCTACAGGGGGTAAGCTATGGCTACACCTTC. It codes for CASSHLLQGVSYGYTF.

This clonotype was found many times. J is TRBJ1-1 and V is TRBV12-3 or TRBV12-4; D perhaps matches TRBD1 (5 bases). The CDR3 is 15 residues long. The ends were cut back, 3 bases at V and 9 bases at J, with 20 bases in the middle. CDR3 amino acids: CASSFHPTALPQAFF. The DNA of the CDR3 is TGTGCCAGCAGTTTCCACCCGACAGCCCTACCACAAGCTTTCTTT.

The chain couples TRBV4-2 to TRBJ2-7; 7 bases align to TRBD2. V shed 1 base and J 6 bases; nucleotides not matched to a gene: 12. Germline CDR1 and CDR2: LGHNA and YNFKEQ. The CDR3 contains 16 residues. The CDR3 DNA follows: TGTGCCAGCAGCCAAGCTTGGGACGTAGCGGGTTCCGAGCAGTACTTC. This gives the protein CASSQAWDVAGSEQYF.

The sample holds a few counts of this clonotype. The chain uses TRBV11-1 and TRBJ2-1; 7 bases are a match to TRBD2. J lost 5 bases, V lost 0 bases, and 7 bases had no gene match. Germline-derived CDR1 and CDR2 are SGHAT and FQDESV (reference sequence). This CDR3 comprises 16 residues. The CDR3 here is CASSLAASGGNNEQFF. CDR3 nucleotides: TGTGCCAGCAGCTTAGCCGCTAGCGGAGGAAACAATGAGCAGTTCTTC.

This CDR3 reads CASNTGMNTEAFF. CDR3 bases: TGCGCCAGCAATACAGGGATGAACACTGAAGCTTTCTTT. This sequence joins TRBV5-1 and TRBJ1-1; possibly TRBD1 for D (6 bases). The CDR3 is 13 residues long. Trimming removed 6 bases at V and 0 bases at J, with 9 bases between. The germline V gene has CDR1 SGHRS and CDR2 YFSETQ.

The chain joins TRBV11-2 to TRBJ1-2, with no clear D. There are 12 residues in the CDR3. Germline V lookup: CDR1 SGHAT, CDR2 FQNNGV. Trimming took 0 bases from V and 8 from J, leaving 7 bases between them. The CDR3 nucleotides read TGTGCCAGCAGCTTAGATGCGGGGGGCTACACCTTC. Protein sequence: CASSLDAGGYTF.

V gene TRBV7-9 combines with J gene TRBJ1-2; D ambiguous. The CDR3 is 14 amino acids. The germline CDR1 and CDR2 sequences are SEHNR and FQNEAQ (reference sequence). V was clipped by 4 bases and J by 8 bases, with 17 bases between them. CDR3 coding DNA: TGTGCCAGCAGCTCGAATGGACCCCGCTCCGGCTACACCTTC. As protein: CASSSNGPRSGYTF.

The V call is TRBV7-2, the J call TRBJ1-2, with D perhaps TRBD1 (6 bases). V lost 3 bases to trimming and J lost 8 bases, with 13 bases between them. Germline CDR1 SGHTA, CDR2 FQGNSA. The CDR3 has 13 amino acids. In nucleotides, the CDR3 is TGTGCCAGCAGCTTCGCCCAGGGGACAGGCTACACCTTC. Translation gives CASSFAQGTGYTF.

The CDR3 coding sequence is TGTGCCAGCAGCGTAGGATGGGCAGGTGTCAGTGAAGCTTTCTTT. Residues: CASSVGWAGVSEAFF. V usage is TRBV9 and J usage is TRBJ1-1; no definite D call. From germline, CDR1 is SGDLS and CDR2 YYNGEE. The CDR3 is made up of 15 amino acids. The V end was cut by 0 bases, the J end by 7 bases, with 16 bases between.

This clonotype was seen more than once but under ten times. The chain uses TRBV12-3 or TRBV12-4 and TRBJ2-3, with 7 nucleotides matching TRBD2. The V and J ends lost 6 bases and 2 bases, in that order; junction bases with no gene match: 5. The CDR3 totals 14 residues. The CDR3 here is CASSRLALTDTQYF. In DNA, the CDR3 is TGTGCCAGCAGCCGACTAGCCCTCACAGATACGCAGTATTTT.

CDR3 DNA sequence: TGCGCCAGCAGAGATCCTACTAGCGGGAGGAGGGAAGAGACCCAGTACTTC. Its translation: CASRDPTSGRREETQYF. The rearrangement joins TRBV10-2 to TRBJ2-5, with 12 bases matching TRBD2. The CDR3 totals 17 residues. Germline V gene data show CDR1 as WSHSY and CDR2 as SAAADI. Germline trimming cut 6 bases from V and 3 bases from J; bases unmatched to any gene: 11.

In its sample, this clonotype was seen a few times. The chain employs TRBV6-4 and TRBJ2-1; maybe TRBD1 (5 bases). CDR1 and CDR2 from the germline V gene are MRHNA and SNTAGT. V gave up 2 bases and J gave up 8 bases, with 19 bases separating them. This CDR3 has 16 amino acids. The CDR3 protein is CASSDRPGLTRDEQFF. The CDR3 DNA reads as TGTGCCAGCAGTGACCGTCCGGGCCTTACCAGGGATGAGCAGTTCTTC.

This clonotype came up a few times. This chain joins TRBV5-5 and TRBJ1-3, with 7 positions matching TRBD1. Germline V gives CDR1 SGHKS, CDR2 YYEKEE (reference sequence). V was pared by 0 bases and J by 4 bases, with 7 bases of the junction left unmatched. The CDR3 totals 16 residues. The CDR3 sequence is CASSLAQGSVGNTIYF. CDR3 coding DNA: TGTGCCAGCAGCTTGGCACAGGGGTCAGTCGGAAACACCATATATTTT.

The chain links TRBV29-1 to TRBJ1-3; D unresolved. V lost 4 bases, J lost 2 bases, and 18 bases lay in between. Germline CDR1 reads SQVTM; CDR2 reads ANQGSEA. CDR3 size: 16 residues. This CDR3 reads CSVGKGSTTTGNTIYF. CDR3 nucleotide sequence: TGCAGCGTTGGAAAAGGGTCGACCACGACTGGAAACACCATATATTTT.